Below are 25 T cell receptor beta chains sequenced from a single sample in a study of response to subunit inactivated influenza vaccine. One entry per CDR3 protein results from TCRdb running MiXCR on the RT-PCR reads. Of about 700,000 distinct CDR3 sequences in the sample, roughly 14% were seen once. The material sequenced was PBMCs from blood, taken 14 to 15 days before vaccination. The receptors derive from a man aged 45-65 years who received an inactivated influenza vaccine.

The rearrangement uses TRBV27 and TRBJ2-3; D is unresolved. The CDR3 length is 15 residues. V lost 0 bases and J 3 bases, leaving 10 bases between the germline ends. In germline, CDR1 is MNHEY, CDR2 SMNVEV (reference sequence). CDR3 sequence: CASSLSPGRTDTQYF. CDR3 bases: TGTGCCAGCAGTTTATCTCCCGGACGGACAGATACGCAGTATTTT.

The gene calls are TRBV20-1 and TRBJ1-1; D perhaps matches TRBD1 (6 bases). The germline gives CDR1 DFQATT, CDR2 SNEGSKA (reference sequence). The CDR3 is 12 residues long. V gave up 8 bases and J gave up 8 bases, with 18 bases separating them. As DNA, the CDR3 is TGCAGTCTCACAGGACAGTTTCGAGAAGCTTTCTTT. It yields the protein CSLTGQFREAFF.

CDR3 amino acids: CASSLEAQYGTQYF. DNA of the CDR3: TGCGCCAGCAGCTTGGAGGCACAGTATGGGACCCAGTACTTC. This chain joins TRBV5-1 and TRBJ2-5; D remains ambiguous. CDR1 and CDR2 from the germline V gene are SGHRS and YFSETQ. The CDR3 covers 14 residues. V gave up 0 bases and J gave up 7 bases, with 13 bases separating them.

The rearrangement joins TRBV28 to TRBJ2-2, with TRBD2 matching 9 bases. The J segment lost 6 bases and the V segment lost 6 bases, leaving 8 bases of the junction unmatched. The CDR3 totals 15 residues. Germline V CDR1 and CDR2: MDHEN, SYDVKM. The CDR3 reads CASSSGTSISGELFF. The CDR3 nucleotides read TGTGCCAGCAGCTCCGGGACTAGCATATCCGGGGAGCTGTTTTTT.

The rearrangement uses TRBV9 and TRBJ1-1; TRBD1 aligns across 8 bases. This CDR3 is 17 amino acids long. V lost 0 bases, J lost 6 bases, and 13 bases stayed unmatched. The germline V gene encodes CDR1 SGDLS and CDR2 YYNGEE. The CDR3 loop is CASSVAGDRLAVSEAFF. In DNA form, the CDR3 reads TGTGCCAGCAGCGTAGCGGGGGACAGGCTTGCCGTGTCTGAAGCTTTCTTT.

V is TRBV2 and J is TRBJ1-5; maybe TRBD1 (6 bases). Germline values: CDR1 SNHLY, CDR2 FYNNEI. The CDR3 totals 15 residues. V was trimmed by 4 bases and J by 6 bases, leaving 16 bases between them. CDR3 sequence reads: CASSAGAGSSQPQHF. The CDR3 region has the DNA TGTGCCAGCAGTGCAGGGGCTGGTTCCAGTCAGCCCCAGCATTTT.

The V and J genes are TRBV4-2 and TRBJ2-6; no definite D call. Trimming removed 3 bases at V and 5 bases at J, with 5 bases between. Germline CDR1 is LGHNA and CDR2 is YNFKEQ. This CDR3 comprises 13 residues. CDR3 DNA: TGTGCCAGCAGCCAGGGTAGGGCCAACGTCCTGACTTTC. It specifies CASSQGRANVLTF.

This clonotype has a count of ten or more. Compared with germline, one end of the junction differs, possibly owing to a read error. The rearrangement joins TRBV5-1 to TRBJ2-1; the D call may be TRBD1 or TRBD2 (5 bases each). Germline CDR1 and CDR2: SGHRS and YFSETQ. CDR3 length: 15 residues. CDR3 coding DNA: TGTGCCAGCAGTCCAGGGACGTCCTCCTACAATGAGCAGTTCTTC. Residues: CASSPGTSSYNEQFF.

This clonotype turned up a few times. CDR3: CSVELGAGNTIYF. DNA of the CDR3: TGCAGCGTTGAATTGGGGGCTGGAAACACCATATATTTT. The chain carries TRBV29-1 and TRBJ1-3; TRBD1 is a possible D gene (5 bases). The V end was cut by 2 bases, the J end by 2 bases, with 7 bases between. This CDR3 comprises 13 residues. CDR1 and CDR2 from the germline V gene are SQVTM and ANQGSEA.

The V and J genes are TRBV9 and TRBJ1-1; D is ambiguous. Per the germline V gene, CDR1 is SGDLS and CDR2 is YYNGEE. Trimming pared 0 bases from V and 0 bases from J, leaving 12 bases between. The CDR3 is 16 residues long. Written as DNA, the CDR3 is TGTGCCAGCAGCGTAGGGTCCGGGAGCATGAACACTGAAGCTTTCTTT. Its protein is CASSVGSGSMNTEAFF.

The rearrangement uses TRBV20-1 and TRBJ1-3; D gene uncertain. This CDR3 comprises 13 residues. V was cut by 1 base and J by 0 bases, with 4 bases left in between. Per germline, CDR1 DFQATT and CDR2 SNEGSKA (reference sequence). CDR3: CSARADSGNTIYF. The CDR3 nucleotides read TGCAGTGCTAGAGCGGACTCTGGAAACACCATATATTTT.

This clonotype has only a few counts. This chain joins TRBV5-6 and TRBJ2-5, with 10 bases lining up with TRBD2. CDR1 and CDR2 (germline): SGHDT, YYEEEE. The CDR3 runs to 15 residues. The V and J ends lost 2 bases and 5 bases, in that order; junction bases with no gene match: 6. The DNA of the CDR3 is TGTGCCAGCAGCTTCGGACTAGCGGTTCATGAGACCCAGTACTTC. Its protein product is CASSFGLAVHETQYF.

There are a few counts of this clonotype. The chain employs TRBV5-6 and TRBJ1-2; TRBD1 aligns across 12 bases. Germline assignment: CDR1 SGHDT and CDR2 YYEEEE. The CDR3 length is 15 residues. V shed 4 bases, J shed 4 bases, and the junction held 5 bases outside the gene matches. The CDR3 protein is CASSRGQGAIYGYTF. In DNA, the CDR3 is TGTGCCAGCAGCCGGGGACAGGGGGCAATCTATGGCTACACCTTC. The entire variable domain, with the rest obtained from reference TRBV5-6 and TRBJ1-2, is as follows: DAGVTQSPTHLIKTRGQQVTLRCSPKSGHDTVSWYQQALGQGPQFIFQYYEEEERQRGNFPDRFSGHQFPNYSSELNVNALLLGDSALYLCASSRGQGAIYGYTFGSGTRLTVV.

This chain connects TRBV6-1 to TRBJ1-5, with 9 bases that match TRBD1. Germline V gives CDR1 MNHNS, CDR2 SASEGT. V was pared by 6 bases and J by 3 bases, with 15 bases of the junction left unmatched. The CDR3 loop spans 18 amino acids. For the CDR3, the DNA is TGTGCCAGCAGCCGATGGGAATCGAGGGACAGGGACAATCAGCCCCAGCATTTT. Translated, it gives CASSRWESRDRDNQPQHF.

This clonotype was counted between two and nine times. The chain joins TRBV7-9 to TRBJ1-3; 7 bases are shared with TRBD1. V gave up 5 bases and J gave up 4 bases; unmatched junction bases: 14. The CDR3 runs to 17 residues. Germline CDR1 and CDR2: SEHNR and FQNEAQ (reference sequence). The CDR3 DNA reads TGTGCCAGCAGCGCCCGTGTTGCAGGGGGTTCGGGAAACACCATATATTTT. Translating it yields CASSARVAGGSGNTIYF.

This clonotype appeared a few times. The chain uses TRBV12-3 or TRBV12-4 and TRBJ1-2; tentative D call: TRBD1 (5 bases). Trimming stripped 5 bases from V and 8 bases from J, with 18 bases between. The CDR3 is 14 residues long. The CDR3 DNA is TGTGCCAGCAGTAGGGACGCCGTGGTGCGGGGCTACACCTTC. Translated: CASSRDAVVRGYTF.

This clonotype was detected only a few times. The chain has TRBV12-3 or TRBV12-4 and TRBJ2-7; weak D call: TRBD2 (7 bases). Trimming stripped 7 bases from V and 2 bases from J, with 15 bases between. The CDR3 length is 14 residues. The CDR3 loop reads CASTLGGGTYEQYF. CDR3 sequence (DNA): TGTGCCAGCACCCTGGGAGGGGGGACCTACGAGCAGTACTTC.

This clonotype occurred a few times. The chain employs TRBV20-1 and TRBJ2-7; TRBD1 might be the D (6 bases). The CDR3 is 13 residues long. Germline loops: CDR1 DFQATT, CDR2 SNEGSKA (reference sequence). V lost 7 bases and J lost 3, with 16 bases in between. CDR3: CSGEGRGLYEQYF. As DNA, the CDR3 is TGCAGTGGAGAGGGCAGGGGTCTCTACGAGCAGTACTTC.

V usage is TRBV9 and J usage is TRBJ2-7, with a weak D call TRBD1 (5 bases). The germline gives CDR1 SGDLS, CDR2 YYNGEE. The CDR3 length is 15 residues. V lost 3 bases, J lost 3 bases, and 16 bases lay in between. For the CDR3, the DNA is TGTGCCAGCAGCGACTCTCTTGACAGAAGCTACGAGCAGTACTTC. Residues: CASSDSLDRSYEQYF.

This clonotype turned up a few times. This chain's CDR3 is CASSLPPRDYYPDTQYF. The CDR3 region has the DNA TGTGCCAGCAGCTTACCCCCCCGGGACTATTACCCAGATACGCAGTATTTT. V gene TRBV7-8 combines with J gene TRBJ2-3; the match to TRBD2 covers 7 bases. V trimming: 2 bases; J trimming: 4 bases; junction bases outside the gene matches: 12. The germline V gene has CDR1 SGHVS and CDR2 FQNEAQ. This CDR3 is 17 amino acids long.

The chain links TRBV20-1 to TRBJ2-7; D perhaps matches TRBD2 (5 bases). V was pared by 6 bases and J by 5 bases, with 23 bases between. The CDR3 spans 15 residues. The V gene's germline CDR1 is DFQATT and CDR2 SNEGSKA (reference sequence). The CDR3 protein is CSAQSSKREIHEQYF. The CDR3 bases are TGCAGTGCCCAGAGCTCTAAGAGGGAGATCCACGAGCAGTACTTC.

This clonotype was seen a few times. The genes are TRBV4-2 and TRBJ2-7; no firm D call. Germline CDR1 is LGHNA and CDR2 is YNFKEQ. The CDR3 runs 15 residues. Between the trimmed V and J ends, which lost 0 bases and 4 bases, there was a span of 13 bases. The CDR3 DNA reads as TGTGCCAGCAGCCAAGAACTCATCCAGGCGTACGAGCAGTACTTC. The encoded protein is CASSQELIQAYEQYF.

The rearrangement links TRBV7-2 to TRBJ1-6; maybe TRBD1 (6 bases). Germline V gives CDR1 SGHTA, CDR2 FQGNSA. The ends were cut back, 3 bases at V and 5 bases at J, with 11 bases in the middle. The CDR3 has 15 amino acids. The chain's CDR3 is CASSFGQFNNSPLHF. The CDR3 nucleotides read TGTGCCAGCAGCTTCGGACAGTTTAATAATTCACCCCTCCACTTT.

This clonotype has a handful of counts. This sequence joins TRBV3-1 and TRBJ1-6; 9 bases are shared with TRBD1. CDR3 length: 15 residues. Unmatched junction bases numbered 8, after V lost 5 bases and J lost 9 bases. CDR1 LGHDT and CDR2 YNNKEL come from the germline V gene (reference sequence). CDR3 nucleotides: TGTGCCAGCAGCGTGGGACAGGGAGTAGGTTCACCCCTCCACTTT. Translating gives CASSVGQGVGSPLHF. The full variable domain, rest sourced from reference TRBV3-1 and TRBJ1-6, is DTAVSQTPKYLVTQMGNDKSIKCEQNLGHDTMYWYKQDSKKFLKIMFSYNNKELIINETVPNRFSPKSPDKAHLNLHINSLELGDSAVYFCASSVGQGVGSPLHFGNGTRLTVT.

The chain joins TRBV7-2 to TRBJ1-1, with 7 nucleotides matching TRBD1. V was pared by 3 bases and J by 5 bases, with 3 bases of the junction left unmatched. Germline CDR1 SGHTA, CDR2 FQGNSA. The CDR3 runs 13 residues. The CDR3 sequence: CASSFQGQTEAFF. For the CDR3, the DNA is TGTGCCAGCAGCTTTCAGGGACAGACTGAAGCTTTCTTT.